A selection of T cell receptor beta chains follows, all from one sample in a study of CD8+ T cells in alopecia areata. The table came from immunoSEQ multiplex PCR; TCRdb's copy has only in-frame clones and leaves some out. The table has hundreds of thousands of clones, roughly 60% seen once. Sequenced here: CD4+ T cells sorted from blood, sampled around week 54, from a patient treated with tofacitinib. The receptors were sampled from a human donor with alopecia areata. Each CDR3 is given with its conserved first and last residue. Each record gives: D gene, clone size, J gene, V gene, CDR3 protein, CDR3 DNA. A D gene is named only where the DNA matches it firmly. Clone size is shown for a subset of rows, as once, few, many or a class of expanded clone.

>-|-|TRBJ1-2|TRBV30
CAWSQNRPNYGYTF
TGTGCCTGGAGTCAGAACAGGCCTAACTATGGCTACACCTTC
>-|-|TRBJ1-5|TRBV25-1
CASGSIYSNQPQHF
TGTGCCAGCGGCTCAATCTATAGCAATCAGCCCCAGCATTTT
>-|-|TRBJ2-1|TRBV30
CAWSTNRGGEQFF
TGTGCCTGGAGTACCAACAGGGGAGGTGAGCAGTTCTTC
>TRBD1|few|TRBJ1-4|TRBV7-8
CASSFRGLEKLFF
TGTGCCAGCAGCTTCAGGGGGCTTGAAAAACTGTTTTTT
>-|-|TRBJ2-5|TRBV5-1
CASSLAVAEGKTQYF
TGCGCCAGCAGCTTGGCCGTAGCGGAGGGAAAGACCCAGTACTTC
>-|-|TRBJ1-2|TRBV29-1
CSVRWYGNYGYTF
TGCAGCGTCCGCTGGTATGGTAACTATGGCTACACCTTC
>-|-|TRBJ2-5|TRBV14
CASSQELGYQETQYF
TGTGCCAGCAGCCAAGAATTGGGGTACCAAGAGACCCAGTACTTC
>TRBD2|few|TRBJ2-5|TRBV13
CASSFSGGVQETQYF
TGTGCCAGCAGCTTTAGCGGGGGGGTTCAAGAGACCCAGTACTTC
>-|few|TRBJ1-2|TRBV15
CATSRDQGRGSGYTF
TGTGCCACCAGCAGAGATCAGGGCAGGGGCAGTGGCTACACCTTC
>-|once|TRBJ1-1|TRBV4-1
CASSQEAWWTEAFF
TGCGCCAGCAGCCAAGAAGCGTGGTGGACTGAAGCTTTCTTT
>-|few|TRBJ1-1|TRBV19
CASSIMEGYTEAFF
TGTGCCAGTAGTATCATGGAGGGGTACACTGAAGCTTTCTTT
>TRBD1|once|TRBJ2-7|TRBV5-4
CASSFGQGRSEQYF
TGTGCCAGCAGCTTTGGACAGGGGAGGTCCGAGCAGTACTTC
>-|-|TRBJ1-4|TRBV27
CASSSWGLGGTEKLFF
TGTGCCAGCAGTTCATGGGGTTTGGGTGGGACTGAAAAACTGTTTTTT
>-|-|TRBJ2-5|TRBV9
CASSVDVGGSGETQYF
TGTGCCAGCAGCGTAGACGTCGGGGGTTCGGGAGAGACCCAGTACTTC
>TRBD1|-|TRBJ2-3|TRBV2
CASLGDRASTDTQYF
TGTGCCAGCTTAGGGGACAGGGCGAGCACAGATACGCAGTATTTT
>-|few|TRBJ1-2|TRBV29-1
CSVEVQAGNYGYTF
TGCAGCGTTGAAGTACAGGCTGGGAACTATGGCTACACCTTC
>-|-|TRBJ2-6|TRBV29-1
CSPFRVAGANVLTF
TGCAGCCCCTTCAGGGTAGCTGGGGCCAACGTCCTGACTTTC
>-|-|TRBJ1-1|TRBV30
CAWNGLLTEAFF
TGTGCCTGGAACGGACTCCTGACTGAAGCTTTCTTT
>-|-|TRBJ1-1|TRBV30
CAWSPETNTEAFF
TGTGCCTGGAGTCCGGAAACGAACACTGAAGCTTTCTTT
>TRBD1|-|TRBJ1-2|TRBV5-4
CASSSDRDYGYTF
TGTGCCAGCAGCTCCGACAGGGACTATGGCTACACCTTC
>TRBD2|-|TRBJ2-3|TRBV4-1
CASSRLGLAGDTDTQYF
TGCGCCAGCAGCCGCTTGGGACTAGCGGGGGACACAGATACGCAGTATTTT
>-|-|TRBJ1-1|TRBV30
CAWKQELNTEAFF
TGTGCCTGGAAACAGGAACTGAACACTGAAGCTTTCTTT
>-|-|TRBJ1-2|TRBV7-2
CASSPEAGRLGYTF
TGTGCCAGCAGCCCAGAGGCAGGGCGGCTTGGCTACACCTTC
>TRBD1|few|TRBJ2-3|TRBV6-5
CASSRTGVTDTQYF
TGTGCCAGCAGCCGGACAGGGGTTACAGATACGCAGTATTTT
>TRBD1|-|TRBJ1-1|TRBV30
CAWGQGGTEAFF
TGTGCCTGGGGACAGGGAGGGACTGAAGCTTTCTTT
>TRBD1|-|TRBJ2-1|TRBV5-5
CASSKGQVGNEQFF
TGTGCCAGCAGCAAGGGACAGGTTGGCAATGAGCAGTTCTTC
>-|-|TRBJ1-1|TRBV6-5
CASRRGFRTEAFF
TGTGCCAGCAGGAGGGGATTTCGCACTGAAGCTTTCTTT
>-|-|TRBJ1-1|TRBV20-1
CRAQENTEAFF
TGCAGGGCACAAGAGAACACTGAAGCTTTCTTT
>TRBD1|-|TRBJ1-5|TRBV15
CATTSSGTGYQPQHF
TGTGCCACCACCTCATCCGGGACAGGGTATCAGCCCCAGCATTTT
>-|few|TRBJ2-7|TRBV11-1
CASSHREGGFYEQYF
TGTGCCAGCAGCCATCGTGAAGGGGGGTTCTACGAGCAGTACTTC
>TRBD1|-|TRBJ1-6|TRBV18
CASSLSGGEHSSPLHF
TGTGCCAGCTCACTCTCAGGGGGCGAGCACAGTTCACCCCTCCACTTT
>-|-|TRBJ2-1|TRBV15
CATSRDLYQQFF
TGTGCCACCAGCAGAGATCTTTATCAGCAGTTCTTC
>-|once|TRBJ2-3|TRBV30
CAWSRRRPGTDTQYF
TGTGCCTGGAGCCGAAGGAGGCCCGGAACAGATACGCAGTATTTT
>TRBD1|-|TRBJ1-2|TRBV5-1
CASSFDRAEYGYTF
TGCGCCAGCAGCTTCGACAGGGCGGAGTATGGCTACACCTTC
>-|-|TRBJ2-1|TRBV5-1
CASSFVSGSSYNEQFF
TGCGCCAGCAGCTTCGTAAGCGGTAGCTCCTACAATGAGCAGTTCTTC
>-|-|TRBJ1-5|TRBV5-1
CASSVGAADQPQHF
TGCGCCAGCAGCGTGGGCGCGGCGGATCAGCCCCAGCATTTT
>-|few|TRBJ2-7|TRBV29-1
CSVLGGRSYEQYF
TGCAGCGTTCTGGGGGGCAGATCCTACGAGCAGTACTTC
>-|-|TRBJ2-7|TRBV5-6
CASSLRGVGSYEQYF
TGTGCCAGCAGCTTAAGGGGTGTTGGATCCTACGAGCAGTACTTC
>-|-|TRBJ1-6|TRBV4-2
CASSQRRVNSPLHF
TGTGCCAGCAGCCAAAGGAGGGTGAATTCACCCCTCCACTTT
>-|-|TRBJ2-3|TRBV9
CASSAADTQYF
TGTGCCAGCAGCGCGGCAGATACGCAGTATTTT
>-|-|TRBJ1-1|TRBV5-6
CASSPVGQLNTEAFF
TGTGCCAGCAGCCCAGTTGGACAATTGAACACTGAAGCTTTCTTT
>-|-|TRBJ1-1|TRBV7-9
CASSLRARGTEAFF
TGTGCCAGCAGCTTGAGGGCGAGGGGCACTGAAGCTTTCTTT
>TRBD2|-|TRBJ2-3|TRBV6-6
CASTKRGRDTQYF
TGTGCCAGCACCAAGCGGGGTCGAGATACGCAGTATTTT
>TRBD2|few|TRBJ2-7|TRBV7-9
CASSDGGGFYEQYF
TGTGCCAGCAGCGACGGCGGGGGATTCTACGAGCAGTACTTC